This T cell receptor (beta chain) was captured in a study of identical twins. Regarding the study as a whole: Alpha sequences that were out-of-frame and twin-shared showed an excess of low generation probability.

A remark on this clonotype: The antigen is not known.

TCRdb recomputed calls from the 5' RACE reads with MiXCR, one row per CDR3 protein. The sample has nearly 900,000 distinct CDR3 sequences; roughly 12% are singletons. CDR3 size: 15 residues. With 3 bases removed from V and 1 base from J, the gap between germline ends came to 10 bases. The germline gives CDR1 SGHNT, CDR2 YYREEE (reference sequence). In addition, the sample was reused for a study of yellow fever vaccine responses in identical twins.

The sample was PBMCs. This clonotype originated in a young woman in good health. This chain connects TRBV5-4 to TRBJ2-2; D is unclear. CDR3 loop: CASSYGWLNTGELFF. CDR3 in DNA: TGTGCCAGCAGCTACGGCTGGTTGAACACCGGGGAGCTGTTTTTT.